These T cell receptor beta chains were read from a single sample in a study of regulatory T cells in long-lasting Graves disease. TCRdb used MiXCR to reprocess the multiplex PCR reads, holding one entry per CDR3 protein. This sample has 700,000 or so distinct CDR3 sequences, with approximately 31% found just once. The sample in question was peripheral blood mononuclear cells (PBMCs), obtained when the disease was refractory, from a patient treated with antithyroid drugs. Receptor source: a female donor with Graves disease. CDR3s include the opening cysteine and the closing phenylalanine or tryptophan. D genes are given only for firm matches.

v_gene	d_gene	j_gene	CDR3aa
TRBV3-1	.	TRBJ1-2	CASSSAGRANYGYTF
TRBV7-6	.	TRBJ2-5	CTSSLVTSGETQYF
TRBV11-2	.	TRBJ1-6	CASSLDAAANSPLHF
TRBV5-1	.	TRBJ2-7	CASNPSGARTYEQYF
TRBV7-3	TRBD2	TRBJ2-2	CASSLAGGMAGELFF
TRBV12-3/TRBV12-4	TRBD1	TRBJ1-5	CASSRDRGIQPQHF
TRBV30	.	TRBJ2-7	CAWRGHRAGEQYF
TRBV7-9	.	TRBJ2-5	CASSALAKETQYF
TRBV2	.	TRBJ1-1	CASSDLGEAFF
TRBV30	.	TRBJ1-2	CAWSMDSVSGYTF